This TCR beta chain came from a study of T cells after somatic rescue of genetic block. The assay was immunoSEQ multiplex PCR, and TCRdb's table has in-frame clones only and misses some. The top ten clones hold roughly 1.5% of a sample with 110,000 or so clones, under 95% of them seen once. The CDR3 extends over 15 amino acids. Per germline, CDR1 SGHNT and CDR2 YYREEE (reference sequence). V was pared by 2 bases and J by 2 bases, with 11 bases between. The sequence was collected from a woman between 18 and 30 years old. Sequenced sample: peripheral blood mononuclear cells (PBMCs). The rearrangement links TRBV5-4 to TRBJ2-1; perhaps TRBD1 as D (6 bases). CDR3 in amino acids: CASSLNRETYNEQFF. In DNA, the CDR3 is TGTGCCAGCAGCTTAAACAGGGAAACCTACAATGAGCAGTTCTTC.